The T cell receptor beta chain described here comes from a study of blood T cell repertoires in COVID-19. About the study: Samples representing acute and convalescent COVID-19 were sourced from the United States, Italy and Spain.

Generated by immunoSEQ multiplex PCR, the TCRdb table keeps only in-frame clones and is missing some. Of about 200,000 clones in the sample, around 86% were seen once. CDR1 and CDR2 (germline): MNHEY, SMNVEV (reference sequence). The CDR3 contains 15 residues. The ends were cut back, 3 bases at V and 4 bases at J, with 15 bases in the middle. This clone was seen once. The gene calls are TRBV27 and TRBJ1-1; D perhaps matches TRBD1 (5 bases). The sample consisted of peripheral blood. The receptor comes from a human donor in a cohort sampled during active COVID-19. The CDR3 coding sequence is TGTGCCAGCAGTTTCGGTCGGCAGGGTGGCACTGAAGCTTTCTTT. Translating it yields CASSFGRQGGTEAFF.